The 13 T cell receptor beta chains listed next were all sequenced from one sample in a study of blood T cell repertoires in COVID-19. Here immunoSEQ multiplex PCR was the method, and the copy in TCRdb shows in-frame clones only, minus some. The sample yields 150,000 to 200,000 clones, approximately 89% seen once. The sequencing sample was made of peripheral blood. These receptors all come from an older man with acute or convalescent COVID-19.

The rearrangement uses TRBV4-3 and TRBJ1-1; unclear D gene. This CDR3 is built from 13 residues. The ends were cut back, 0 bases at V and 5 bases at J, with 7 bases in the middle. Germline CDR1 and CDR2: LGHNA and YSLEER. This chain's CDR3 is CASSQDIQTEAFF. CDR3 DNA sequence: TGCGCCAGCAGCCAAGACATCCAAACTGAAGCTTTCTTT.

This rearrangement joins TRBV11-2 to TRBJ2-1; perhaps TRBD2 as D (6 bases). CDR1 is SGHAT and CDR2 is FQNNGV in the germline V gene. With 0 bases removed from V and 0 bases from J, the gap between germline ends came to 6 bases. This CDR3 has 15 residues. The CDR3 loop reads CASSLDGGSYNEQFF. As DNA, the CDR3 is TGTGCCAGCAGCTTAGACGGGGGCTCCTACAATGAGCAGTTCTTC.

The chain joins TRBV29-1 to TRBJ2-7; D call uncertain. Germline V lookup: CDR1 SQVTM, CDR2 ANQGSEA. Trimming took 1 base from V and 3 from J, leaving 13 bases between them. The CDR3 has 14 amino acids. In nucleotides, the CDR3 is TGCAGCGTTGAAGTGGTGGTCGGTGACTACGAGCAGTACTTC. It codes for CSVEVVVGDYEQYF.

In this sample, this clone turned up a few times. The gene calls are TRBV9 and TRBJ2-3; 7 bases agree with TRBD2. The CDR3 totals 15 residues. Losses at the gene ends were 3 bases for V and 2 bases for J; bases not matched to a gene: 6. Germline V gene data show CDR1 as SGDLS and CDR2 as YYNGEE. DNA for the CDR3: TGTGCCAGCAGCGCGAGGGAGGGCATCACAGATACGCAGTATTTT. The encoded protein is CASSAREGITDTQYF. The full variable domain, rest sourced from reference TRBV9 and TRBJ2-3, is DSGVTQTPKHLITATGQRVTLRCSPRSGDLSVYWYQQSLDQGLQFLIQYYNGEERAKGNILERFSAQQFPDLHSELNLSSLELGDSALYFCASSAREGITDTQYFGPGTRLTVL.

This sequence joins TRBV27 and TRBJ1-2, with 8 positions matching TRBD1. The V and J ends lost 4 bases and 5 bases, in that order; junction bases with no gene match: 9. The CDR3 is 15 residues long. Germline lookup yields CDR1 MNHEY and CDR2 SMNVEV (reference sequence). The CDR3 region is CASSYAQGARYGYTF. In nucleotides, the CDR3 is TGTGCCAGCAGTTACGCCCAGGGGGCAAGGTATGGCTACACCTTC.

V gene TRBV11-2 combines with J gene TRBJ1-2; D remains unclear. The CDR3 loop spans 13 amino acids. Germline lookup yields CDR1 SGHAT and CDR2 FQNNGV. Deletions cut 4 bases from V and 4 bases from J, with 10 bases between. CDR3 nucleotides: TGTGCCAGCAGCTACACGGGAGTCTATGGCTACACCTTC. Translating it yields CASSYTGVYGYTF. Drawing the rest from reference TRBV11-2 and TRBJ1-2, the complete variable domain is EAGVAQSPRYKIIEKRQSVAFWCNPISGHATLYWYQQILGQGPKLLIQFQNNGVVDDSQLPKDRFSAERLKGVDSTLKIQPAKLEDSAVYLCASSYTGVYGYTFGSGTRLTVV.

There are a few counts of this clone. This chain connects TRBV24-1 to TRBJ2-3, with 10 bases lining up with TRBD1. Germline assignment: CDR1 KGHDR and CDR2 SFDVKD. V shed 3 bases, J shed 4 bases, and the junction held 3 bases outside the gene matches. The CDR3 is made up of 15 amino acids. The CDR3 region is CATSDVTGGADTQYF. The CDR3 bases are TGTGCCACCAGTGATGTGACAGGGGGCGCAGATACGCAGTATTTT.

The genes are TRBV28 and TRBJ1-2; 8 bases line up with TRBD1. V gave up 6 bases and J gave up 1 base; unmatched junction bases: 4. The CDR3 is 14 amino acids. Germline values: CDR1 MDHEN, CDR2 SYDVKM. The DNA of the CDR3 is TGTGCCAGCAGGACAGGGGAGTATAACTATGGCTACACCTTC. Its protein product is CASRTGEYNYGYTF.

This rearrangement joins TRBV18 to TRBJ1-1; the D gene is possibly TRBD1 (5 bases). The CDR3 covers 13 residues. V was clipped by 4 bases and J by 2 bases, with 8 bases between them. In germline, CDR1 is KGHSH, CDR2 LQKENI. The DNA of the CDR3 is TGTGCCAGCTCACAAGACAGAAACACTGAAGCTTTCTTT. This codes for CASSQDRNTEAFF.

The genes are TRBV9 and TRBJ2-7; D not resolved. Germline V gene sequence: CDR1 SGDLS, CDR2 YYNGEE. The V end lost 0 bases, the J end lost 1 base, and 8 bases lay between the germline ends. The CDR3 loop spans 14 amino acids. CDR3 sequence: CASSVGLGSYEQYF. The CDR3 DNA reads as TGTGCCAGCAGCGTAGGTCTCGGGTCCTACGAGCAGTACTTC.

The CDR3 spells CASSFTRGGELFF. The CDR3 coding sequence is TGTGCCAGCAGTTTTACCCGGGGCGGGGAGCTGTTTTTT. This chain uses TRBV12-3 or TRBV12-4 with TRBJ2-2, with a possible D match to TRBD2 (5 bases). V was trimmed by 3 bases and J by 7 bases, leaving 9 bases between them. This CDR3 contains 13 residues.

The chain couples TRBV11-2 to TRBJ2-7; 12 bases are a match to TRBD2. The ends lost 5 bases at V and 0 bases at J; junction bases unmatched: 5. CDR1 and CDR2 (germline): SGHAT, FQNNGV. The CDR3 is made up of 16 amino acids. CDR3 sequence: CASSLKGLAGSYEQYF. CDR3 sequence (DNA): TGTGCCAGCAGCCTCAAGGGACTAGCGGGCTCCTACGAGCAGTACTTC.

The J gene is TRBJ2-7, the V gene TRBV18, with 13 bases matching TRBD2. Trimming at V came to 4 bases and at J to 3 bases, leaving 3 bases not matched to a gene. The V gene's germline CDR1 is KGHSH and CDR2 LQKENI. This CDR3 has 15 residues. As DNA, the CDR3 is TGTGCCAGCTCACGAGGACTAGCGGGAGACTACGAGCAGTACTTC. It encodes CASSRGLAGDYEQYF.